A selection of T cell receptor beta chains follows, all from one sample in a study of blood T cell repertoires in COVID-19. Sequencing used immunoSEQ multiplex PCR; TCRdb keeps in-frame clones, though not all of them. The profile shows some 290,000 clones, 90% of them singletons. The sequenced sample consisted of PBMCs or T cells enriched from blood (not recorded which). The origin of the receptors is a young woman who had been exposed to COVID-19. Both conserved end residues are part of each CDR3. D genes are given only for firm matches. Clone size is given for some rows only: seen once, a few or many times, or a class if the clone is expanded.

.	TRBV9	once	TRBJ2-7	TGTGCCAGCAGCGTAGGGGTAGCCTCCTACGAGCAGTACTTC	CASSVGVASYEQYF
.	TRBV9	.	TRBJ1-4	TGTGCCAGCACCTCTAGAGGATCTGGGGAAAAACTGTTTTTT	CASTSRGSGEKLFF
.	TRBV5-5	.	TRBJ2-7	TGTGCCAGCAGCCACGCGATGTTAGAGCAGTACTTC	CASSHAMLEQYF
.	TRBV3-1/TRBV3-2	.	TRBJ1-3	TGTGCCAGCAGCCAAGCAACTTTCTCTGGAAACACCATATATTTT	CASSQATFSGNTIYF
.	TRBV4-1	.	TRBJ1-5	TGCGCCAGCAGCCGACGAGGAGGAGGAACGAATCAGCCCCAGCATTTT	CASSRRGGGTNQPQHF
TRBD1	TRBV11-3	.	TRBJ1-5	TGTGCCAGCAGCTTGAAAAAACAGGGGCAGCCCCAGCATTTT	CASSLKKQGQPQHF
TRBD2	TRBV6-2/TRBV6-3	.	TRBJ2-5	TGTGCCAGCAGCCAGCCCGGACTAGCGGGGGCCCTTACCCAGTACTTC	CASSQPGLAGALTQYF
.	TRBV20-1	.	TRBJ1-5	TGCAGTGCTAGTGGCGGTCGCTATAGCAATCAGCCCCAGCATTTT	CSASGGRYSNQPQHF
.	TRBV4-1	.	TRBJ1-2	TGCGCCAGCAGCCATGGACAGAGAGGGCCTAACTATGGCTACACCTTC	CASSHGQRGPNYGYTF
.	TRBV2	.	TRBJ1-2	TGTGCCAGCAGTGAATCGGGGGGGCTCGGGTATGGCTACACCTTC	CASSESGGLGYGYTF
.	TRBV6-5	.	TRBJ2-3	TGTGCCAGTCTCCGGGGGTACCCAGATACGCAGTATTTT	CASLRGYPDTQYF
TRBD1	TRBV6-5	.	TRBJ2-5	TGTGCCAGCAGTTACAGGGGGCGAGAGACCCAGTACTTC	CASSYRGRETQYF
TRBD1	TRBV29-1	.	TRBJ2-7	TGCAGCGTTGGCCCGGGCAGGGGGATGGGCGAGCAGTACTTC	CSVGPGRGMGEQYF
TRBD1	TRBV2	.	TRBJ1-4	TGTGCCAGCAGTCCGACAGGGTCCCGAAATGAAAAACTGTTTTTT	CASSPTGSRNEKLFF
.	TRBV7-9	few	TRBJ2-2	TGTGCCAGCAGCTCAGGGTTTTTTGCCGGGGAGCTGTTTTTT	CASSSGFFAGELFF
.	TRBV4-3	.	TRBJ2-7	TGCGCCAGCAGCCAAGAGATCATTCGTTCAGGGCGGTACGAGCAGTACTTC	CASSQEIIRSGRYEQYF
TRBD2	TRBV11-2	.	TRBJ2-1	TGTGCCAGCAGCGGGCTGGCGGGGAGGGCCTATGAGCAGTTCTTC	CASSGLAGRAYEQFF
.	TRBV9	.	TRBJ1-1	TGTGCCAGCAGCAGTTCCCCAGGGGCGCCGTCTGAAGCTTTCTTT	CASSSSPGAPSEAFF
TRBD1	TRBV2	once	TRBJ1-1	TGTGCCAGCAGTGGGTGGGACAGGGGTGAGGCTTTCTTT	CASSGWDRGEAFF
TRBD2	TRBV5-4	.	TRBJ2-1	TGTGCCAGCAGCCCAGACGGCCTAGCGGTTAGCTCCTACAATGAGCAGTTCTTC	CASSPDGLAVSSYNEQFF
.	TRBV19	.	TRBJ1-4	TGTGCCAGTAGTACACCCCGCACAGGGCCCCGGCGTGAAAAACTGTTTTTT	CASSTPRTGPRREKLFF
.	TRBV11-3	.	TRBJ1-2	TGTGCCAACTCCCTTCCCCCACCCTATGGCTACACCTTC	CANSLPPPYGYTF
TRBD1	TRBV5-1	.	TRBJ2-3	TGCGCCAGCAGCTCCAGGGGGCACAAAGATACGCAGTATTTT	CASSSRGHKDTQYF
TRBD1	TRBV7-9	.	TRBJ1-6	TGTGCCAGCAGCCGCGGACAGGGGGCCGCTATTGGGCCTTCACCCCTCCACTTT	CASSRGQGAAIGPSPLHF
.	TRBV6-5	.	TRBJ2-7	TGTGCCAGCAGGTCTACAGGGACCTCCTACGAGCAGTACTTC	CASRSTGTSYEQYF
TRBD2	TRBV20-1	once	TRBJ2-7	TGCAGTGCGGGACTAGTAGGCGAGCAGTACTTC	CSAGLVGEQYF
TRBD1	TRBV18	.	TRBJ1-6	TGTGCCAGCTCACTCCCCGGACAGGGTAGTAATTCACCCCTCCACTTT	CASSLPGQGSNSPLHF
TRBD2	TRBV27	.	TRBJ2-3	TGTGCCAGCAGGAGGCTAGCGGGCACAGATACGCAGTATTTT	CASRRLAGTDTQYF
.	TRBV9	.	TRBJ1-6	TGTGCCAGTAGCTCCTATAATTCACCCCTCCACTTT	CASSSYNSPLHF
TRBD1	TRBV3-1/TRBV3-2	.	TRBJ1-2	TGTGCCAGCAGCCAAATTGCCCCGGGACAGGGGGTTTACGGCTACACCTTC	CASSQIAPGQGVYGYTF
TRBD1	TRBV29-1	.	TRBJ1-4	TGCAGCGTTCGGGGACAGGGTAATGAAAAACTGTTTTTT	CSVRGQGNEKLFF
TRBD2	TRBV5-1	.	TRBJ2-1	TGCGCCAGCAGCGGGACTAGCGGGGGATTCTACGAGCAGTTCTTC	CASSGTSGGFYEQFF
.	TRBV7-6	.	TRBJ2-1	TGTGCCAGCAGCCCCAGGGCTCCCTACAATGAGCAGTTCTTC	CASSPRAPYNEQFF
.	TRBV4-1	.	TRBJ1-1	TGCGCCAGCAGCCCGGGACATCGGAGCACTGAAGCTTTCTTT	CASSPGHRSTEAFF
TRBD1	TRBV18	.	TRBJ1-1	TGTGCCAGCTCACTTCGGGTTCTCGGACAGGGGATCGCTGAAGCTTTCTTT	CASSLRVLGQGIAEAFF
TRBD2	TRBV3-1/TRBV3-2	.	TRBJ2-3	TGTGCCAGCAGCCAAGCCCTAGAAGGAGCTAGCGGGGGACCAGATACGCAGTATTTT	CASSQALEGASGGPDTQYF
.	TRBV7-8	.	TRBJ2-1	TGTGCCAGCAGCTTAGCGTACAGGGTCAATGAGCAGTTCTTC	CASSLAYRVNEQFF
TRBD1	TRBV6-2/TRBV6-3	few	TRBJ1-4	TGTGCCAGCAGTTACGTGTTGGGACAGGAGAATGAAAAACTGTTTTTT	CASSYVLGQENEKLFF
.	TRBV7-9	.	TRBJ1-6	TGTGCCAGCAGCTTAGGAGCCGGACTCTCTCTCCTCCACTTT	CASSLGAGLSLLHF
.	TRBV4-1	.	TRBJ2-7	TGCGCCAGCAGCCAAGGAGTATCGGAGACCCCCTACGAGCAGTACTTC	CASSQGVSETPYEQYF
.	TRBV30	.	TRBJ2-5	TGTGCCTGGAGTTTGGGGGAGGTACAAGAGACCCAGTACTTC	CAWSLGEVQETQYF
TRBD1	TRBV5-4	.	TRBJ2-1	TGTGCCAGCAGCCCCCCCCGCAGGGGGTCTTTAAATGAGCAGTTCTTC	CASSPPRRGSLNEQFF
.	TRBV7-8	.	TRBJ1-6	TGTGCCAGCAGCTTAGTGTCAGGTGGTAGCTCCTATAATTCACCCCTCCACTTT	CASSLVSGGSSYNSPLHF